This T cell receptor (beta chain) was documented in a study of blood T cell repertoires in COVID-19. The overall study: The analysed material was cDNA or gDNA that came from T cells, B-cell-depleted T cells, or PBMCs.

Study processing details: Estimation of nucleated cell counts relied on the amplification of reference gene primers. The method was immunoSEQ multiplex PCR; TCRdb's version includes in-frame clones alone and lacks a portion of them. V and J calls and clone size follow that table, whereas D and trimming were derived from the DNA. This sample yields 180,000 or so clones, of which roughly 80% are seen a single time; approximately 11% belongs to the top ten. This CDR3 has 19 amino acids. From germline, CDR1 is SGHRS and CDR2 YFSETQ. With 3 bases clipped from V and 6 bases from J, the junction kept 16 bases outside the gene matches. Assignment of participants to cohorts was predicated upon participant-reported clinical history. Donors in Cohort 3 counted as recovered after two negative PCRs, clearance, or symptom resolution. This clone has only a few counts.

This chain links TRBV5-1 with TRBJ1-6; 9 bases match TRBD1. Specimen: PBMCs or T cells enriched from blood (not recorded which). This clonotype was sampled from a man aged 50-60 years who had recovered from COVID-19. CDR3 protein: CASSSMTGTGSLANSPLHF. CDR3 sequence (DNA): TGCGCCAGCAGCTCGATGACCGGGACAGGGTCCTTGGCTAATTCACCCCTCCACTTT.